This T cell receptor (beta chain) is from a study of blood T cells in healthy people across ages. Study findings and constraints: Diversity estimated from one million T cells was considered an underestimate. Unsorted PBMCs prevented conclusive naive versus antigen-experienced comparison. Getting older went along with TCR beta diversity per million T cells dropping roughly linearly.

Investigators took about 10 milliliters of peripheral blood from every donor. Turning to this clonotype: Antigen unknown.

The CDR3 contains 14 residues. V lost 5 bases, J lost 2 bases, and 10 bases lay in between. Next came a second PCR, run for roughly 6 to 11 cycles, which used a sample-barcoded 5' primer along with a J-beta primer mix. Each CDR3 protein gets one entry after TCRdb re-called the 5' RACE reads with MiXCR. Here the sample spans about 1,800,000 distinct CDR3 sequences, about 28% being singletons. The chain uses TRBV12-3 or TRBV12-4 and TRBJ1-5; D unresolved. The TCR was taken from a woman aged 25 to 39 in good health. Specimen: blood. DNA of the CDR3: TGTGCCAGCAGTCGGCGGAGGGGCAATCAGCCCCAGCATTTT. Translation: CASSRRRGNQPQHF.